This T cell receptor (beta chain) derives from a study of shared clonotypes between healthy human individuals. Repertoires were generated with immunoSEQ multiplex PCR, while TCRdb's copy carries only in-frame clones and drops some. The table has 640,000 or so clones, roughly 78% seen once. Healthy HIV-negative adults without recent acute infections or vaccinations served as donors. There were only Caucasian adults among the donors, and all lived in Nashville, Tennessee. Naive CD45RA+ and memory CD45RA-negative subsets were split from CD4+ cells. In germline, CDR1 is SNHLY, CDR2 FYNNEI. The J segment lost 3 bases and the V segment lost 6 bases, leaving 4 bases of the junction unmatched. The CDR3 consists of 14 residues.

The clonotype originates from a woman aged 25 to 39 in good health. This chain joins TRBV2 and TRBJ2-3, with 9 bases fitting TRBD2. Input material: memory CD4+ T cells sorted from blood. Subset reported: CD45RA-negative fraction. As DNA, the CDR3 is TGTGCCAGCAGGAGACTAGCGGAAACAGATACGCAGTATTTT. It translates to CASRRLAETDTQYF.